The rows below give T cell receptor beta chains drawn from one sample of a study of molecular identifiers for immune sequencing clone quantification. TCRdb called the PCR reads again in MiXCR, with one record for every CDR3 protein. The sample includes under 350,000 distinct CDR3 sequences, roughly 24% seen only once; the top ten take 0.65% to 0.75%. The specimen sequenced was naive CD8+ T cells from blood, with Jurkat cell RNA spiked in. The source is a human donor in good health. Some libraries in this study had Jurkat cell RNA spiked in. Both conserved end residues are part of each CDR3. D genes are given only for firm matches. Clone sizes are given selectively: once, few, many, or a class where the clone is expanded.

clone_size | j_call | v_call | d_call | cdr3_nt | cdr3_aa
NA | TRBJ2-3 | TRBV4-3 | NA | TGCGCCAGCAGCCAAGATGGTACAGATACGCAGTTTTTT | CASSQDGTDTQFF
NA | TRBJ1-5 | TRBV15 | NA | TGTGCCACCAGTCGGACGGGACTCTCTAGCAATCAGCCCCAGCAGTTT | CATSRTGLSSNQPQQF
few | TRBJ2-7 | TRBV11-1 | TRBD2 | TGTGCCAGCGGGACTAGCGGGAGTTATTACGAGCAGTACTTC | CASGTSGSYYEQYF
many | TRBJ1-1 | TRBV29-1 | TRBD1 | TGCAGCGTTGGCGGCGTTCAGGGGGAAACTGAAGCTTTCTTT | CSVGGVQGETEAFF
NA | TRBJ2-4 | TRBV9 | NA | TGTGCCAGCAGCGGGGGGAGAGACGACTCTGCCATTCAGTACTTC | CASSGGRDDSAIQYF
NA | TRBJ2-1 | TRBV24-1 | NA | TGTGCCACCAGTGAGGGTTCCTACAATGAGCAGTTCTTC | CATSEGSYNEQFF
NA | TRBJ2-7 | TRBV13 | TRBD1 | TGTGCCAGCAGTCTACCCGGGACAGGCCCCTACGAGCAGTACTTC | CASSLPGTGPYEQYF
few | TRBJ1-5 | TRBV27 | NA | TGTGCCAGCCGTCCGGCAGGGGAGTTTAGCAATCAGCCCCAGCATTTT | CASRPAGEFSNQPQHF
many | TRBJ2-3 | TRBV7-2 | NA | TGTGCCAGCAGCTTAGGAGAAGGGGGGGGGCTCGCAGATACGCAGTATTTT | CASSLGEGGGLADTQYF
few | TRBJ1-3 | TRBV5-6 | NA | TGTGCCAGCAGCTTGGAGGACGGCACAACCTCTGGAAACACCATATATTTT | CASSLEDGTTSGNTIYF
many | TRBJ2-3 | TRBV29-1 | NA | TGCAGCTCGGACAGCGACACAGATACGCAGTATTTT | CSSDSDTDTQYF
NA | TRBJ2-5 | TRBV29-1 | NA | TGCAGCGTTGGAGCCAGTCTCCAAAAGACCCAGTACTTC | CSVGASLQKTQYF
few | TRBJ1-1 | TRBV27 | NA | TGTGCCAGCAGTATCTTTGAGAACACTGAAGCTTTCTTT | CASSIFENTEAFF
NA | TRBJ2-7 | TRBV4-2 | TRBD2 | TGTGCCAGCAGCCAAGATACGGGAGGGCCCCCCTACGAGCAGTACTTC | CASSQDTGGPPYEQYF
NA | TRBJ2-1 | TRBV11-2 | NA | TGTGCCAGCAGCTTAGCCAGCAATGAGCAGTTCTTC | CASSLASNEQFF
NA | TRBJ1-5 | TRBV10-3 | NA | TGTGCCATCAGTGGGGAATTTAGCAATCAGCCCCAGCATTTT | CAISGEFSNQPQHF
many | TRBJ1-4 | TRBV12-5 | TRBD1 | TGTGCTAGTGGTTCCCCAGGGGGACTGTTTTTT | CASGSPGGLFF
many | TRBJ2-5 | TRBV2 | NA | TGTGCCAGCAGTGACAGGGGCTTAGGGCCAAACCAAGAGACCCAGTACTTC | CASSDRGLGPNQETQYF
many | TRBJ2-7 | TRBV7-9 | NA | TGTGCCAGCAGCTTAGCTGTTGGCTACGAGCAGTACTTC | CASSLAVGYEQYF
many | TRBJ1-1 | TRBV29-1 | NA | TGCAGCGCAACAGCTATGAACACTGAAGCTTTCTTT | CSATAMNTEAFF
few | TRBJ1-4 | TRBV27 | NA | TGTGCCAGCAGTTTATACGGGCTGGATGAAAAACTGTTTTTT | CASSLYGLDEKLFF
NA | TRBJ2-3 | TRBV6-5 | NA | TGTGCCAGCAGTTACGCGGTCAGGGGAAGAGGTAGCTCAGATACGCAGTATTTT | CASSYAVRGRGSSDTQYF
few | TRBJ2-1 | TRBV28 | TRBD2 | TGTGCCAGCAGTGTACGCGGGAGCTCCTACAATGAGCAGTTCTTC | CASSVRGSSYNEQFF
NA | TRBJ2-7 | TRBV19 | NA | TGTGCCAGTAGTGTGGCGGGACCTGCGGGCGAGCAGTACTTC | CASSVAGPAGEQYF
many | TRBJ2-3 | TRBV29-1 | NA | TGCAGCGTTGTGTCTCTGGGACCCACAGATACGCAGTATTTT | CSVVSLGPTDTQYF
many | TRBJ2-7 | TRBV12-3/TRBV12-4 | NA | TGTGCCAGCAGTTTATGGGGAAACGAGCAGTACTTC | CASSLWGNEQYF